The 2 T cell receptor beta chains given below trace back to one sample, sequenced in a study of brain T cells in children with intractable seizures. Method: immunoSEQ multiplex PCR; TCRdb's copy keeps in-frame clones and lacks some. The data hold about 120,000 clones, with roughly 92% observed a single time. The sequenced sample was peripheral blood, obtained at surgery. The receptors derive from a boy under three years old with hemimegalencephaly and intractable seizures.

The chain recombines TRBV19 with TRBJ1-2; TRBD1 might be the D (5 bases). The V end was cut by 11 bases, the J end by 5 bases, with 18 bases between. The CDR3 extends over 13 amino acids. CDR1 and CDR2 (germline): LNHDA, SQIVND (reference sequence). CDR3 nucleotide sequence: TGTGCCGCCCACTCCCTGGGGGGTTATGGCTACACCTTC. This translates into CAAHSLGGYGYTF.

The chain joins TRBV10-3 to TRBJ2-3; 8 bases line up with TRBD1. The CDR3 loop spans 16 amino acids. Germline CDR1 is ENHRY and CDR2 is SYGVKD. Losses at the gene ends were 3 bases for V and 1 base for J; bases not matched to a gene: 6. The CDR3 coding sequence is TGTGCCATCAGTGAAGACAGGGGTCGGGGCACAGATACGCAGTATTTT. Protein: CAISEDRGRGTDTQYF.